Many counts were recorded for the clone carrying this T cell receptor beta chain. Its antigen remains unidentified. This entry comes from a study of CD8+CD57+ T cells in acquired aplastic anemia. For the study at large: Sorted CD4+ and CD8+ cells yielded about 2.9 ug of DNA on average. The study's findings and limits: Some 31 shared CD8+ CDR3s appeared highly expressed within patients' immunodominant clones. For CD8+ Simpson's diversity, patients and controls showed no significant difference.

CDR3 size: 13 residues. In germline, CDR1 is MDHEN, CDR2 SYDVKM. V was clipped by 3 bases and J by 5 bases, with 8 bases between them. Genomic DNA served as template for TCR beta VDJ and CDR3 profiling. TCRdb redid the calling of the reads with MiXCR, one entry per CDR3 protein. The repertoire has 35,000 to 50,000 distinct CDR3 sequences, roughly 65% of them found once; the top ten carry under 25%. This rearrangement joins TRBV28 to TRBJ2-1; D unresolved. The sample comprised sorted CD4+, CD8+, or CD8+CD57+ T cells (not recorded which) from PBMCs. This sequence originates from a human donor in good health, serving as a control. The CDR3 reads CASSFLLDNEQFF. The CDR3 DNA follows: TGTGCCAGCAGTTTTCTGCTGGACAATGAGCAGTTCTTC. Looking up the rest from reference TRBV28 and TRBJ2-1 gives the full variable domain: DVKVTQSSRYLVKRTGEKVFLECVQDMDHENMFWYRQDPGLGLRLIYFSYDVKMKEKGDIPEGYSVSREKKERFSLILESASTNQTSMYLCASSFLLDNEQFFGPGTRLTVL.